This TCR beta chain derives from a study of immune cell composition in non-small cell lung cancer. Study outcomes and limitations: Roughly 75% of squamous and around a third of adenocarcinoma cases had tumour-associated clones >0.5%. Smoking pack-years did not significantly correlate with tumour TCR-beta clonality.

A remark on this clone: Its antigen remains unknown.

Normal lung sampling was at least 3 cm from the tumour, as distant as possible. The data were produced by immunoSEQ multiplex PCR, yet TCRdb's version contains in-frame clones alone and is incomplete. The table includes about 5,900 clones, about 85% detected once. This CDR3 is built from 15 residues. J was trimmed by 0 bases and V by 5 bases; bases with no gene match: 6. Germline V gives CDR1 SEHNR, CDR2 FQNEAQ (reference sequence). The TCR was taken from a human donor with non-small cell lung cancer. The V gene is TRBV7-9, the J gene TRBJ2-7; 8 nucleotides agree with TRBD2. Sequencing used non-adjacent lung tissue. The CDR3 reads CASSPTGGDSYEQYF. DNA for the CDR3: TGTGCCAGCAGCCCCACGGGGGGGGACTCCTACGAGCAGTACTTC.